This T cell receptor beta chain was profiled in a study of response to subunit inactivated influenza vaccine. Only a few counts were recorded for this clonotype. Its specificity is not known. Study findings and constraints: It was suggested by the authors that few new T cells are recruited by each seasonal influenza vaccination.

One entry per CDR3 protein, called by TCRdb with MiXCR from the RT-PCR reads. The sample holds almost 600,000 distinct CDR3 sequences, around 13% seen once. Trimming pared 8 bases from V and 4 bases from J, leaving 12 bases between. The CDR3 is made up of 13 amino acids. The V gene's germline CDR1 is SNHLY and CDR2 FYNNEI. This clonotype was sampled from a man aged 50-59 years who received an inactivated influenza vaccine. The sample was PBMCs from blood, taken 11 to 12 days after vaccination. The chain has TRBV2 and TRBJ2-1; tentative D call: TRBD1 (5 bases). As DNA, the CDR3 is TGTGCCAGCCAGATCAGGGTATACAATGAGCAGTTCTTC. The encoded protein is CASQIRVYNEQFF.